This TCR beta chain comes out of a study of CD8+ T cells in alopecia areata. Overall study findings and caveats: Compared with normal scalp, lesional scalp had higher clonality and more expanded CD8+ clones.

RNA, once extracted, was reverse transcribed into cDNA for use as the sequencing template. Repertoires were generated with immunoSEQ multiplex PCR, while TCRdb's copy carries only in-frame clones and drops some. The table records 75,000 to 100,000 clones, roughly two fifths of them present only once. Germline CDR1 SQVTM, CDR2 ANQGSEA. Trimming took 1 base from V and 2 from J; bases not matched to a gene: 3. The CDR3 length is 14 residues. In the case of this clone: Its antigen is undetermined.

The TCR sequence derives from a human donor with alopecia areata. The specimen was CD4+ T cells sorted from blood. This chain connects TRBV29-1 to TRBJ2-3, with 7 bases matching TRBD2. CDR3 sequence reads: CSVEGGRATDTQYF. CDR3 nucleotides: TGCAGCGTTGAAGGTGGGAGGGCCACAGATACGCAGTATTTT.